This T cell receptor (beta chain) was found in a study of beta chain features in type 1 diabetes. Study observations and caveats: Any PCR bias toward short templates would affect both groups alike. Moderate yet significant TCRB CDR3 shortening was seen in Type 1 diabetes patients in all four CD4+ subsets. The question left open here concerned HLA type influencing TCRB rearrangement.

A CD45RO/CCR7/CD25/CD127/CD95/CD27 panel sorted naive, central memory, regulatory and stem cell-like memory CD4+ cells. Since all of the isolated RNA was reverse transcribed, expressed TCRB transcripts were what got sequenced. Deep immunoSEQ sequencing covered naive, central memory and regulatory T cell samples. Clones were read by immunoSEQ multiplex PCR, and TCRdb kept only the in-frame ones, dropping some. The sample carries roughly 730,000 clones, roughly 13% recorded once. Remarks on this clone: What it binds is unknown.

V was trimmed by 6 bases and J by 4 bases, leaving 16 bases between them. This CDR3 has 14 amino acids. The germline CDR1 and CDR2 sequences are MNHNS and SASEGT. This sequence was found in a man aged 18 to 29 with type 1 diabetes. Sequencing input: naive CD4+ T cells from blood. The V and J genes are TRBV6-1 and TRBJ2-7; D ambiguous. The CDR3 nucleotides read TGTGCCAGCAGACTTCGGACGGTGGGATACGAGCAGTACTTC. This sequence encodes CASRLRTVGYEQYF.